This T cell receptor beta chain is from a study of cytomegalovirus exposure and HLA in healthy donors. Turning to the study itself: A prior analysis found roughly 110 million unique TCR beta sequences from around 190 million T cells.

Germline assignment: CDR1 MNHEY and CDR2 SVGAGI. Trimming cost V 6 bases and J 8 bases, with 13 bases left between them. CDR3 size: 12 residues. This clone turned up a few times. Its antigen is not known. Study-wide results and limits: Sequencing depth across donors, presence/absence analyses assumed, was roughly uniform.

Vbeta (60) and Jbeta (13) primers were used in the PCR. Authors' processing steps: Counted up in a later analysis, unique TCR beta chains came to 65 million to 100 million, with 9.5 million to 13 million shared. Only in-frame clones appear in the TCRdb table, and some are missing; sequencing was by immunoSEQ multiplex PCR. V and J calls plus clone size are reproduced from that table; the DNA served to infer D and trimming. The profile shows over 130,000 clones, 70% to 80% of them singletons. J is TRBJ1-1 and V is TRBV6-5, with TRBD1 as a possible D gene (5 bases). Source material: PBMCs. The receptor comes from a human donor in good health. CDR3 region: CASRNGAREAFF. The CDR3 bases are TGTGCCAGCAGGAATGGGGCCAGAGAAGCTTTCTTT.